This T cell receptor (beta chain) was recovered during a study of T cells after yellow fever vaccination. At the level of the study: Where fractions had low cell numbers, libraries were prepared from them with the SMART-Seq v4 Ultra Low Input RNA kit.

Germline CDR1 is SGHRS and CDR2 is YFSETQ. Trimming stripped 3 bases from V and 3 bases from J, with 9 bases between. The CDR3 contains 14 residues. For this clonotype: The antigen remains unidentified.

Each CDR3 protein gets one entry after TCRdb re-called the 5' RACE reads with MiXCR. The data show about 120,000 distinct CDR3 sequences, with over 8% seen just once and approximately 39% held by the top ten. Findings of the study overall: Detected again after the booster were most primary-vaccination clones, at about 96% CD4 and approximately 90% CD8.

The chain recombines TRBV5-1 with TRBJ2-2; perhaps TRBD2 as D (6 bases). The source is a man between 18 and 29 years old who received the YFV17D yellow fever vaccine. The sequenced sample was CD8+ T cells sorted from PBMCs, obtained on the day of the yellow fever booster vaccination. CDR3 sequence: CASSSRRDTGELFF. The CDR3 coding sequence is TGCGCCAGCAGCTCGAGGAGGGACACCGGGGAGCTGTTTTTT.